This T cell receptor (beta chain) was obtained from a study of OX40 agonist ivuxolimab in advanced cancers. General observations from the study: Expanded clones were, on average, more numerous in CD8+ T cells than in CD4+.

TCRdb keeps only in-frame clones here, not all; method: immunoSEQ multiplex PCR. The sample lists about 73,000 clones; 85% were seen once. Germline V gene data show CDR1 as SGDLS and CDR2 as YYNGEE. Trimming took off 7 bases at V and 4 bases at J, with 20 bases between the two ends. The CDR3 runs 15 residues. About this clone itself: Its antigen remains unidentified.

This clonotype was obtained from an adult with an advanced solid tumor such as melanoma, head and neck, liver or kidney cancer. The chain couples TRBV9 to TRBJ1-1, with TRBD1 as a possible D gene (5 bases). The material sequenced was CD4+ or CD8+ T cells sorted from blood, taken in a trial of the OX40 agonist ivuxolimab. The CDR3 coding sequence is TGTGCCAGCCGGAAAGAAGGTTTAGGGACCACTGAAGCTTTCTTT. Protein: CASRKEGLGTTEAFF.